This T cell receptor beta chain was obtained from a study of blood T cell repertoires in COVID-19 (dated by TCRdb to about 2020). At the level of the whole study: The collaborator samples originated in the United States, Italy and Spain and spanned the acute and convalescent phases of COVID-19. The material from the prospective study consisted of cDNA or gDNA derived from T cells, B-cell-depleted T cells, or PBMCs. The dataset comprised deeply sampled blood TCRbeta repertoires from subjects exposed to, actively infected with, or recovered from COVID-19. The repertoires were released in a freely available public database meant as a resource for research on the immune response to SARS-CoV-2. The samples were drawn from two sources: the first 160 participants of the ongoing ImmuneRACE study, and 1,000 to 1,500 subjects contributed by 6 global collaborators. The sample metadata nearly always contained a de-identified subject ID, COVID-19 status, age in years and sex. Where available, HLA class I and class II types were taken from metadata supplied by the sample provider and were not determined by assay-based typing. Overall study outcomes, separate from this receptor: How much clinical and demographic metadata was included differed by source and by participant, and the metadata was provided uncurated.

This clone was recorded once. The specificity of this receptor is unknown. No much larger clone is present one base from it, and per-base qualities are unavailable. The immunoSEQ Assay, a bias-controlled multiplex PCR, was used to amplify TCRbeta CDR3 regions from genomic DNA. From the authors' description of their analysis: The number of nucleated cells in each sample was estimated by amplification of reference gene primers within the assay. To quantify the absolute abundance of each unique TCRbeta CDR3 rearrangement, sequence reads were collapsed and filtered. For each sample, productive Simpson clonality was calculated by taking the square root of Simpson's diversity index across productive rearrangements. Here the immuneACCESS table is served through TCRdb, limited to in-frame sequences with V and J called. Missing clones are a known gap in these copies; in checked studies unresolved V genes cover under half, and the rest lacks a known reason. The DNA was the basis for D and trimming; V, J and clone size are from that table. Within this sample are about 340,000 clones, with 80% to 90% of them counted one time only. The ten largest clones add up to around 4.2% of the sample.

Enrolling through a virtual design, the prospective study's participants ranged in age from roughly 18 to 95 years and lived across 24 United States geographic areas. Cohort assignment in the prospective study relied on participant-reported clinical history from a screening survey and a study questionnaire. Mobile phlebotomists in the prospective study collected whole blood, serum and a nasopharyngeal or oropharyngeal swab from every participant. Prospective study participants could optionally give additional blood draws and questionnaires over a roughly two-month period. Blood samples from the prospective study were shipped frozen or at room temperature prior to DNA extraction. Compared with germline, V lacks 3 bases and J lacks 2 bases; bases without a gene match: 12. CDR3 length: 18 amino acids, cysteine to phenylalanine. CDR3 DNA only is kept here, 54 bases in frame from base 1. CDR1 and CDR2 are drawn from the germline V gene: KGHSH, LQKENI.

The sequence was obtained from a woman between 35 and 50 years old with acute COVID-19. The sample consisted of PBMCs or T cells enriched from blood (not recorded which). The rearrangement combines TRBV18 with TRBJ2-2; 7 bases in the junction line up with TRBD1. CDR3 loop: CASSPLSAAGGNTGELFF. DNA sequence: TGTGCCAGCTCACCTTTATCAGCGGCAGGGGGAAACACCGGGGAGCTGTTTTTT.